This record concerns one T cell receptor beta chain sequence. Only in-frame clones appear in the TCRdb table, and some are missing; sequencing was by immunoSEQ multiplex PCR. Among 200,000 to 250,000 clones listed, approximately 88% were seen once. This CDR3 region has 13 residues. V was cut by 3 bases and J by 4 bases, with 10 bases left in between. CDR1 is SGHTA, CDR2 FQGNSA, per germline. The record originates from a study of cytomegalovirus exposure and HLA in healthy donors. V and J are TRBV7-2 and TRBJ2-7; D gene uncertain. Sequenced sample: PBMCs. This TCR came from a woman in her thirties in good health and CMV-seropositive. CDR3 DNA: TGTGCCAGCAGCTTCACGTTAATTTACGAGCAGTACTTC. This translates into CASSFTLIYEQYF. Based on the CDR3 plus reference TRBV7-2 and TRBJ2-7, the full variable domain is GAGVSQSPSNKVTEKGKDVELRCDPISGHTALYWYRQSLGQGLEFLIYFQGNSAPDKSGLPSDRFSAERTGGSVSTLTIQRTQQEDSAVYLCASSFTLIYEQYFGPGTRLTVT.